The 8 T cell receptor delta chains given below trace back to one sample, sequenced in a study of Vδ1+ human thymocytes. Study-level findings and limits: Highly polyclonal TRG and TRD repertoires with Gaussian CDR3 length distributions appeared in thymus.

RNA was extracted from the cells and then reverse transcribed. Multiplex PCR used pooled V-gene forward primers and a constant-region reverse primer to amplify CDR3s. TCRdb re-analyzed the multiplex PCR reads via CATT. The sample lists approximately 19,000 delta-chain clones; around 7.4% were seen once. No antigen has been assigned to these receptors. Sequenced sample: Vdelta1+ gamma-delta thymocytes from the thymus. The subset is: FACS-sorted CD3+ TCRalphabeta- TCRVdelta1+ TCRVdelta2- thymocytes. The receptors shown here come from a child younger than two who had congenital heart surgery.

The V and J genes are TRDV2 and TRDJ1; weak D call: TRDD3 (6 bases). The germline V gene encodes CDR1 GEAIGNYY and CDR2 EKD. The length of the CDR3 is 21 residues. The V gene lost 6 bases and the J gene lost 0 bases, with 34 bases spanning the gap. Here the CDR3 reads CACQAFPVGGRLPLYTDKLIF. The CDR3 DNA sequence: TGTGCCTGTCAAGCCTTTCCCGTCGGGGGGAGGCTCCCTTTGTACACCGATAAACTCATCTTT.

This clone was found a few times. The chain is built from TRDV1 and TRDJ1; D ambiguous. The germline gives CDR1 TSWWSYY, CDR2 QGS. Trimming removed 2 bases from V and 3 bases from J, with 13 bases in between. The CDR3 spans 15 residues. Written as DNA, the CDR3 is TGTGCTCTTGGGGAATCTAGTCTCCTCTCCGATAAACTCATCTTT. This translates into CALGESSLLSDKLIF.

The gene calls are TRDV1 and TRDJ1; maybe TRDD2 (6 bases). TCRdb offers no J gene call, so here the DNA was matched to germline to obtain one. V lost 4 bases and J lost 1, with 13 bases in between. The V gene's germline CDR1 is TSWWSYY and CDR2 QGS. The CDR3 covers 15 residues. This chain's CDR3 is CALGGSYHGTDKLIF. The CDR3 nucleotides are TGTGCTCTTGGGGGGTCCTACCACGGCACCGATAAACTCATCTTT.

No call was made for the V gene; the J gene is TRDJ1; no check of the table's D call, TRDD3, against the DNA was made. The CDR3 contains 21 residues. The CDR3 DNA sequence: TGTGCTCTTGGGGAAACCCGCCGTGTCAGCCTTACTGGGGGGTACACCGATAAACTCATCTTT. Its translation is CALGETRRVSLTGGYTDKLIF.

This chain joins TRDV1 and TRDJ1; TRDD2 or TRDD3 may be the D gene (6 bases each). CDR1 and CDR2 (germline): TSWWSYY, QGS. The germline V and J ends were trimmed by 5 bases and 4 bases, with 38 bases remaining between them. CDR3 length: 22 amino acids. CDR3 sequence: CALGSPFRERVIRRIGNDKLIF. The CDR3 coding sequence is TGTGCTCTTGGGAGCCCCTTCCGGGAAAGGGTGATACGGAGGATTGGTAACGATAAACTCATCTTT.

The genes are TRDV1 and TRDJ1; 8 nucleotides align to TRDD3. Germline values: CDR1 TSWWSYY, CDR2 QGS. The CDR3 extends over 17 amino acids. V was pared by 3 bases and J by 4 bases, with 13 bases of the junction left unmatched. The CDR3 spells CALGDPYWGPKGDKLIF. DNA of the CDR3: TGTGCTCTTGGGGACCCTTACTGGGGGCCAAAGGGCGATAAACTCATCTTT.

This clone was recorded a few times. The rearrangement links TRDV2 to TRDJ1; 8 bases map to TRDD3. The CDR3 contains 19 residues. Germline trimming cut 4 bases from V and 4 bases from J; bases unmatched to any gene: 22. Germline CDR1 reads GEAIGNYY; CDR2 reads EKD. CDR3 sequence reads: CACDPYPNSGDNQGDKLIF. DNA for the CDR3: TGTGCCTGTGATCCATACCCCAACTCGGGGGATAACCAGGGCGATAAACTCATCTTT.

There are a few counts of this clone. This sample also contains other DNA sequences that code for the same CDR3. V and J are TRDV1 and TRDJ1; TRDD3 matches at 7 bases. Germline loops: CDR1 TSWWSYY, CDR2 QGS. J gave up 0 bases and V 4 bases, and 20 bases lay outside the gene matches. The length of the CDR3 is 20 residues. CDR3 bases: TGTGCTCTTGGGGCCGCAGGGTCCCTCGACTGGGGAAAGTACACCGATAAACTCATCTTT. Its translation: CALGAAGSLDWGKYTDKLIF.